These 8 T cell receptor beta chains were all obtained from the same sample, sequenced in a study of blood T cells in healthy people across ages. A second PCR of roughly 7 to 11 cycles used a sample-barcoded 5' primer and a J-beta primer mix. TCRdb reanalysed the 5' RACE reads using MiXCR and keeps one entry per CDR3 protein. The top ten clones hold roughly a fifth of a sample with 700,000 or so distinct CDR3 sequences, approximately 21% of them seen once. What was sequenced was blood. These receptors were obtained from a man between 70 and 80 years old in good health.

The sample holds a few counts of this clonotype. The V call is TRBV6-6, the J call TRBJ2-7, with 7 positions matching TRBD1. The germline CDR1 and CDR2 sequences are MNHNY and SVGAGI (reference sequence). Trimming at V came to 5 bases and at J to 5 bases, leaving 6 bases not matched to a gene. The CDR3 runs 13 residues. CDR3 protein: CASSRQGRHEQYF. CDR3 DNA: TGTGCCAGCAGTCGACAGGGTAGACACGAGCAGTACTTC.

This clonotype was seen more than once but under ten times. V gene TRBV27 combines with J gene TRBJ1-5; 9 bases match TRBD1. CDR3 size: 16 residues. V shed 5 bases, J shed 2 bases, and the junction held 7 bases outside the gene matches. From germline, CDR1 is MNHEY and CDR2 SMNVEV (reference sequence). CDR3 nucleotide sequence: TGTGCCAGCAGTCCCCGGACAGGGGCGGGCAATCAGCCCCAGCATTTT. Translating gives CASSPRTGAGNQPQHF.

The rearrangement uses TRBV5-1 and TRBJ1-1; 7 bases match TRBD1. Germline V gene sequence: CDR1 SGHRS, CDR2 YFSETQ. This CDR3 is built from 13 residues. J gave up 8 bases and V 0 bases, and 4 bases lay outside the gene matches. The CDR3: CASSLGTGVEAFF. DNA of the CDR3: TGCGCCAGCAGCTTGGGGACAGGTGTCGAAGCTTTCTTT.

This clonotype was observed a handful of times. The V and J genes are TRBV28 and TRBJ1-2; no definite D call. The CDR3 extends over 12 amino acids. Between the trimmed V and J ends, which lost 7 bases and 6 bases, there was a span of 12 bases. Germline V gene sequence: CDR1 MDHEN, CDR2 SYDVKM. DNA for the CDR3: TGTGCCAGCACCCTTGTCGGGGATGGCTACACCTTC. This gives the protein CASTLVGDGYTF.

CDR3 region: CASSLAPSSAQETQYF. The CDR3 region has the DNA TGTGCCAGCAGTTTAGCGCCGAGTAGCGCACAAGAGACCCAGTACTTC. The J gene is TRBJ2-5, the V gene TRBV12-3 or TRBV12-4; tentative D call: TRBD2 (5 bases). Trimming shortened V by 0 bases and J by 2 bases, and 13 bases separated the two germline ends. The CDR3 loop spans 16 amino acids.

The V call is TRBV28, the J call TRBJ1-2; possible D gene TRBD1, 6 bases. V lost 1 base, J lost 5 bases, and 14 bases lay in between. CDR1 MDHEN and CDR2 SYDVKM come from the germline V gene. CDR3 length equals 15 residues. CDR3 sequence reads: CASSLSRGAKYGYTF. Written as DNA, the CDR3 is TGTGCCAGCAGTTTATCGCGGGGGGCCAAGTATGGCTACACCTTC.

This clonotype was detected only a few times. The V gene is TRBV6-6, the J gene TRBJ1-2, with D possibly TRBD1 on 5 matching bases. Trimming removed 2 bases at V and 0 bases at J, with 10 bases between. CDR1 is MNHNY, CDR2 SVGAGI, per germline (reference sequence). The CDR3 totals 15 residues. CDR3 in DNA: TGTGCCAGCAGTTACATTCAGGGATCTAACTATGGCTACACCTTC. Translated, it gives CASSYIQGSNYGYTF.

CDR3 nucleotide sequence: TGTGCCAGCAGCCGCGGGGGTATCAACCTCGACACGCAGTATTTT. This gives the protein CASSRGGINLDTQYF. The J gene is TRBJ2-3, the V gene TRBV7-2; 7 bases line up with TRBD2. The germline V gene has CDR1 SGHTA and CDR2 FQGNSA. V trimming: 5 bases; J trimming: 9 bases; junction bases outside the gene matches: 14. The CDR3 consists of 15 residues. Full variable domain (missing parts from reference TRBV7-2 and TRBJ2-3): GAGVSQSPSNKVTEKGKDVELRCDPISGHTALYWYRQSLGQGLEFLIYFQGNSAPDKSGLPSDRFSAERTGGSVSTLTIQRTQQEDSAVYLCASSRGGINLDTQYFGPGTRLTVL.